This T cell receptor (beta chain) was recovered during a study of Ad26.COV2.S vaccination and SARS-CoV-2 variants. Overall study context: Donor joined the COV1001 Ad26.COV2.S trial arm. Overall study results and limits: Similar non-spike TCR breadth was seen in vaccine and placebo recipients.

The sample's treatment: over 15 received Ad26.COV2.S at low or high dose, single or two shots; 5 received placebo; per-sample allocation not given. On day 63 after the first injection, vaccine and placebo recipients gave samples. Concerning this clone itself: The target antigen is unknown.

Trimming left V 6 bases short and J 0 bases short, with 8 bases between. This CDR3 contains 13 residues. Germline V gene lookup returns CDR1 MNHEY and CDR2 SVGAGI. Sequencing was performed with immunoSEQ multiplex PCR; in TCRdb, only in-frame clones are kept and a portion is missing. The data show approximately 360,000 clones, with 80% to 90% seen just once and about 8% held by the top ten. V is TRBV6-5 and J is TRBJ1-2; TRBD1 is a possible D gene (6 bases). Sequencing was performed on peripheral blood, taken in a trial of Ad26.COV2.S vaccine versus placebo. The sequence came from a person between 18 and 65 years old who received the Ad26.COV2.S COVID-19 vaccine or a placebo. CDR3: CASSWTANYGYTF. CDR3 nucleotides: TGTGCCAGCAGCTGGACAGCTAACTATGGCTACACCTTC.